One sample yielded the 25 T cell receptor beta chains listed below, sequenced in a study of cytomegalovirus exposure and HLA in healthy donors. Primers included in the PCR were 60 Vbeta and 13 Jbeta primers. The method was immunoSEQ multiplex PCR; TCRdb's version includes in-frame clones alone and lacks a portion of them. The sample holds under 250,000 clones, 76% seen once. The specimen was PBMCs. The origin of the receptors is a man younger than 35 in good health and CMV-seronegative.

The V and J genes are TRBV5-1 and TRBJ2-2, with D possibly being TRBD2 (6 bases). Trimming took off 5 bases at V and 7 bases at J, with 15 bases between the two ends. The CDR3 spans 14 residues. Germline lookup yields CDR1 SGHRS and CDR2 YFSETQ. The CDR3 sequence: CASRRRAESGELFF. In DNA form, the CDR3 reads TGCGCCAGCAGAAGGAGGGCGGAGAGCGGGGAGCTGTTTTTT.

This clone was observed a handful of times. This chain's CDR3 is CASSKLSVGLTGEQYF. CDR3 sequence (DNA): TGTGCCAGTAGTAAGCTCTCAGTGGGGCTTACGGGCGAGCAGTACTTC. The V call is TRBV19, the J call TRBJ2-7; D is possibly TRBD1 (5 bases). From germline, CDR1 is LNHDA and CDR2 SQIVND (reference sequence). CDR3 length: 16 residues. Trimming cost V 4 bases and J 6 bases, with 22 bases left between them.

This chain connects TRBV6-5 to TRBJ1-6; D gene unclear. The germline V and J ends were trimmed by 0 bases and 0 bases, with 6 bases remaining between them. The CDR3 spans 16 residues. The V gene's germline CDR1 is MNHEY and CDR2 SVGAGI. The CDR3 sequence: CASSYSASSYNSPLHF. The CDR3 bases are TGTGCCAGCAGTTACTCAGCGAGCTCCTATAATTCACCCCTCCACTTT.

The chain recombines TRBV5-8 with TRBJ2-3, with a weak D call TRBD1 (6 bases). Trimming removed 4 bases at V and 5 bases at J, with 14 bases between. Germline CDR1 reads SGHTS; CDR2 reads YDEGEE. This CDR3 has 14 amino acids. CDR3 bases: TGTGCCAGCAGCGGGCTTACAGGGAAAGATACGCAGTATTTT. Protein: CASSGLTGKDTQYF.

The V call is TRBV9, the J call TRBJ2-5, with 10 positions matching TRBD2. CDR1 and CDR2 from the germline V gene are SGDLS and YYNGEE. The CDR3 runs 18 residues. After removal of 0 bases from V and 3 bases from J, the junction contained 11 bases not matched to a gene. This CDR3 reads CASSVGPGSGRAEETQYF. For the CDR3, the DNA is TGTGCCAGCAGCGTAGGTCCGGGGAGCGGGAGGGCCGAAGAGACCCAGTACTTC.

The chain couples TRBV19 to TRBJ2-7; 10 positions agree with TRBD1. The CDR3 is 14 residues long. Looked up from germline, CDR1 is LNHDA and CDR2 is SQIVND (reference sequence). With V trimmed by 4 bases and J by 4 bases, 4 bases remained unmatched. CDR3 DNA sequence: TGTGCCAGTAGTACCATGGACAGGGGGTACGAGCAGTACTTC. This codes for CASSTMDRGYEQYF.

V is TRBV30 and J is TRBJ2-3; D is unclear. Germline CDR1 is GTSNPN and CDR2 is SVGIG (reference sequence). V was pared by 1 base and J by 2 bases, with 19 bases between. The CDR3 is 17 amino acids. The DNA of the CDR3 is TGTGCCTGGAGTGCAAGAGCCCCTAGTTGGAACACAGATACGCAGTATTTT. As protein: CAWSARAPSWNTDTQYF.

This clone came up once. The chain combines TRBV2 with TRBJ2-2; TRBD2 matches 9 bases. Germline V lookup: CDR1 SNHLY, CDR2 FYNNEI. The CDR3 is 15 amino acids. The V and J ends lost 8 bases and 5 bases, in that order; junction bases with no gene match: 9. The CDR3 protein is CASGGLASITGELFF. The CDR3 DNA follows: TGTGCCAGCGGGGGACTAGCCTCGATTACCGGGGAGCTGTTTTTT.

The count of this clone is one. This rearrangement joins TRBV7-8 to TRBJ1-2, with 8 bases identical to TRBD1. Germline CDR1 reads SGHVS; CDR2 reads FQNEAQ. The V segment lost 4 bases and the J segment 6 bases; nucleotides outside the gene matches: 10. The CDR3 has 15 amino acids. Here the CDR3 DNA reads TGTGCCAGCAGCTCCAGGGGGCACCTATTGAATGGCTACACCTTC. Translated: CASSSRGHLLNGYTF.

This clone appeared a single time. This rearrangement joins TRBV5-1 to TRBJ2-2; unclear D gene. The CDR3 length is 13 residues. Deletions cut 3 bases from V and 3 bases from J, with 6 bases between. Germline assignment: CDR1 SGHRS and CDR2 YFSETQ. CDR3 region: CASSSTYTGELFF. In DNA, the CDR3 is TGCGCCAGCAGCTCAACATACACCGGGGAGCTGTTTTTT.

This clone was found a few times. CDR3 residues: CAWTPVDNSPLHF. CDR3 bases: TGTGCCTGGACTCCGGTCGATAATTCACCCCTCCACTTT. The rearrangement uses TRBV30 and TRBJ1-6; D remains ambiguous. V dropped 4 bases and J dropped 5 bases, with 9 bases sitting between them. The CDR3 sequence is 13 residues long. In germline, CDR1 is GTSNPN, CDR2 SVGIG (reference sequence). Drawing the rest from reference TRBV30 and TRBJ1-6, the complete variable domain is SQTIHQWPATLVQPVGSPLSLECTVEGTSNPNLYWYRQAAGRGLQLLFYSVGIGQISSEVPQNLSASRPQDRQFILSSKKLLLSDSGFYLCAWTPVDNSPLHFGNGTRLTVT.

The CDR3 nucleotides are TGTGCCAGCAGCTTACGGGACAGCAACACTGAAGCTTTCTTT. It translates to CASSLRDSNTEAFF. This chain joins TRBV5-4 and TRBJ1-1; TRBD1 matches at 7 bases. Trimming removed 2 bases from V and 2 bases from J; junction bases left unmatched: 3. Germline CDR1 reads SGHNT; CDR2 reads YYREEE (reference sequence). The CDR3 has 14 amino acids.

The chain recombines TRBV6-5 with TRBJ2-2, with D unclear. V gave up 7 bases and J gave up 6 bases, with 9 bases separating them. The germline CDR1 and CDR2 sequences are MNHEY and SVGAGI. CDR3 size: 12 residues. The CDR3 DNA reads TGTGCCAGCAACTCCTCCCCCGGGGAGCTGTTTTTT. This translates into CASNSSPGELFF.

This clone was detected only a few times. The chain employs TRBV2 and TRBJ2-7; unclear D gene. The CDR3 length is 12 residues. Germline CDR1 reads SNHLY; CDR2 reads FYNNEI. Trimming left V 10 bases short and J 4 bases short, with 14 bases between. The DNA of the CDR3 is TGTGCCACCAACAACAGACCTTACGAGCAGTACTTC. The encoded protein is CATNNRPYEQYF.

In this sample, this clone turned up a few times. The DNA for the CDR3 is TGTGCCAGTAGTAAGGCCCCTCTAATCTTCCAGGGTGAATCAACCTACGAGCAGTACTTC. Residues: CASSKAPLIFQGESTYEQYF. The chain joins TRBV19 to TRBJ2-7, with TRBD1 as a possible D gene (5 bases). Trimming left V 4 bases short and J 2 bases short, with 30 bases between. Per the germline V gene, CDR1 is LNHDA and CDR2 is SQIVND (reference sequence). The CDR3 has 20 amino acids. The full variable domain, rest sourced from reference TRBV19 and TRBJ2-7, is DGGITQSPKYLFRKEGQNVTLSCEQNLNHDAMYWYRQDPGQGLRLIYYSQIVNDFQKGDIAEGYSVSREKKESFPLTVTSAQKNPTAFYLCASSKAPLIFQGESTYEQYFGPGTRLTVT.

The V call is TRBV5-1, the J call TRBJ2-3, with 8 bases identical to TRBD2. CDR1 is SGHRS and CDR2 is YFSETQ in the germline V gene. The CDR3 has 14 amino acids. The J segment lost 4 bases and the V segment lost 4 bases, leaving 5 bases of the junction unmatched. The CDR3 protein is CASSPRLASDTQYF. The CDR3 DNA sequence: TGCGCCAGCAGCCCCCGACTAGCGTCAGATACGCAGTATTTT.

V usage is TRBV28 and J usage is TRBJ2-6, with TRBD1 matching 7 bases. Germline V CDR1 and CDR2: MDHEN, SYDVKM. The CDR3 loop spans 15 amino acids. V lost 8 bases to trimming and J lost 3 bases; unmatched junction nucleotides: 7. The CDR3 DNA reads as TGTGCCAGCGGATTACAGGGGAATGGGGCCAACGTCCTGACTTTC. It is translated as CASGLQGNGANVLTF.

The chain uses TRBV5-5 and TRBJ2-7; D may be TRBD2 (7 bases). CDR1 and CDR2 from the germline V gene are SGHKS and YYEKEE (reference sequence). There are 12 residues in the CDR3. The V gene lost 5 bases and the J gene lost 6 bases, with 12 bases spanning the gap. The CDR3 sequence: CASRGGHREQYF. The CDR3 DNA is TGTGCCAGCAGGGGGGGGCATCGCGAGCAGTACTTC. The entire variable domain, with the rest obtained from reference TRBV5-5 and TRBJ2-7, is as follows: DAGVTQSPTHLIKTRGQQVTLRCSPISGHKSVSWYQQVLGQGPQFIFQYYEKEERGRGNFPDRFSARQFPNYSSELNVNALLLGDSALYLCASRGGHREQYFGPGTRLTVT.

J is TRBJ2-3 and V is TRBV11-2, with 10 bases lining up with TRBD1. The germline gives CDR1 SGHAT, CDR2 FQNNGV. V lost 4 bases and J lost 3; bases outside the gene matches: 4. The CDR3 has 15 amino acids. The CDR3 region has the DNA TGTGCCAGCAGCTCATGGGACAGGGGAACAGATACGCAGTATTTT. It yields the protein CASSSWDRGTDTQYF.

The chain couples TRBV30 to TRBJ1-5; TRBD1 aligns across 7 bases. The CDR3 contains 15 residues. The germline V gene encodes CDR1 GTSNPN and CDR2 SVGIG (reference sequence). Trimming cost V 0 bases and J 9 bases; bases outside gene matches: 11. The DNA for the CDR3 is TGTGCCTGGAGTGTTGGGGCGACAGGGAATAGGCCCCAGCATTTT. Translation gives CAWSVGATGNRPQHF.

In this sample, this clone turned up a few times. The chain carries TRBV7-9 and TRBJ2-3; 8 nucleotides line up with TRBD2. The CDR3 runs 17 residues. V shed 3 bases, J shed 5 bases, and the junction held 13 bases outside the gene matches. Germline loops: CDR1 SEHNR, CDR2 FQNEAQ (reference sequence). CDR3 DNA: TGTGCCAGCAGCTTTAAGTCCCCAGCGGGAGCCAAAGATACGCAGTATTTT. Residues: CASSFKSPAGAKDTQYF.

Only one count was recorded for this clone. The chain links TRBV10-3 to TRBJ1-4, with D unclear. The CDR3 loop spans 14 amino acids. Trimming removed 10 bases from V and 1 base from J, with 13 bases in between. Germline V lookup: CDR1 ENHRY, CDR2 SYGVKD. The DNA for the CDR3 is TGTGCCACCGCCGGAGAGGGAACTAATGAAAAACTGTTTTTT. Translated, it gives CATAGEGTNEKLFF.

The chain couples TRBV14 to TRBJ2-1; 9 bases are a match to TRBD2. From germline, CDR1 is SGHDN and CDR2 FVKESK. CDR3 length: 15 residues. Trimming took 4 bases from V and 5 from J; bases not matched to a gene: 6. CDR3 nucleotide sequence: TGTGCCAGCAGCCCTTTAGCGGGAGCCGACAATGAGCAGTTCTTC. Protein: CASSPLAGADNEQFF. The full variable domain, rest sourced from reference TRBV14 and TRBJ2-1, is EAGVTQFPSHSVIEKGQTVTLRCDPISGHDNLYWYRRVMGKEIKFLLHFVKESKQDESGMPNNRFLAERTGGTYSTLKVQPAELEDSGVYFCASSPLAGADNEQFFGPGTRLTVL.

The CDR3 is CASSLAGYEQYF. For the CDR3, the DNA is TGTGCCAGCAGTTTAGCGGGCTACGAGCAGTACTTC. The rearrangement links TRBV28 to TRBJ2-7; tentatively, D is TRBD2 (5 bases). This CDR3 has 12 residues. Germline V gene lookup returns CDR1 MDHEN and CDR2 SYDVKM. Trimming removed 2 bases from V and 3 bases from J, with 5 bases in between.

This clone was counted once. This rearrangement joins TRBV9 to TRBJ2-1; D is perhaps TRBD1 (5 bases). There are 14 residues in the CDR3. Trimming pared 4 bases from V and 6 bases from J, leaving 14 bases between. Germline values: CDR1 SGDLS, CDR2 YYNGEE. This chain's CDR3 is CASSLSDNRNEQFF. CDR3 sequence (DNA): TGTGCCAGCAGCCTCTCGGACAACCGCAATGAGCAGTTCTTC. The full variable domain, with the rest looked up from reference TRBV9 and TRBJ2-1, is DSGVTQTPKHLITATGQRVTLRCSPRSGDLSVYWYQQSLDQGLQFLIQYYNGEERAKGNILERFSAQQFPDLHSELNLSSLELGDSALYFCASSLSDNRNEQFFGPGTRLTVL.